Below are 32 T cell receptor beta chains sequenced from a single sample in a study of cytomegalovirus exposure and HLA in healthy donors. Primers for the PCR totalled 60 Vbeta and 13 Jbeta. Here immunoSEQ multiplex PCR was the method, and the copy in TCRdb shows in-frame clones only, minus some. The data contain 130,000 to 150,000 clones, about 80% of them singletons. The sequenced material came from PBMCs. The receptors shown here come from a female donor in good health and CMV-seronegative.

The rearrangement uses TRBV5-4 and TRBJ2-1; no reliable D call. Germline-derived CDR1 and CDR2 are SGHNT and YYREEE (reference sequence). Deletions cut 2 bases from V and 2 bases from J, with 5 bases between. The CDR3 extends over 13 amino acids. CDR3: CASSFLPYNEQFF. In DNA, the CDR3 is TGTGCCAGCAGCTTCCTCCCCTACAATGAGCAGTTCTTC.

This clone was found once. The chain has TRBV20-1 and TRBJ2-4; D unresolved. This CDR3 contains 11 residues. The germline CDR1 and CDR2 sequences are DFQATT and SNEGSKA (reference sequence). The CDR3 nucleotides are TGCAGCGCTTTAGTCAGGAACATTCAGTACTTC. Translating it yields CSALVRNIQYF.

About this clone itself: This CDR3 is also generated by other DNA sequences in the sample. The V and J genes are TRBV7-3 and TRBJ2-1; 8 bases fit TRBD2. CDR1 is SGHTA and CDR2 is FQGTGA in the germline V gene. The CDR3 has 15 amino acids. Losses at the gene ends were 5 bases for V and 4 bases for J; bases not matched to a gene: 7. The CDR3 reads CASSLSGGPYNEQFF. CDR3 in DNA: TGTGCCAGCAGCCTAAGCGGGGGCCCGTACAATGAGCAGTTCTTC.

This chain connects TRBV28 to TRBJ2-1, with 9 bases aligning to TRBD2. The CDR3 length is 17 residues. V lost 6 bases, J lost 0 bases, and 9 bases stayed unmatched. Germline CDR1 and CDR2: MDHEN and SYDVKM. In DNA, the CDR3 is TGTGCCAGCAGGCCCCTAGCGGGATCCAGCTCCTACAATGAGCAGTTCTTC. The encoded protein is CASRPLAGSSSYNEQFF.

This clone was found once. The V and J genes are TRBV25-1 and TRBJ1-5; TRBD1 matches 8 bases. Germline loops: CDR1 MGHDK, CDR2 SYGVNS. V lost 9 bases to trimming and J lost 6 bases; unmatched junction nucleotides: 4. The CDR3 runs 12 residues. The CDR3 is CASQGAAQPQHF. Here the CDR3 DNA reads TGTGCCAGTCAGGGGGCGGCTCAGCCCCAGCATTTT. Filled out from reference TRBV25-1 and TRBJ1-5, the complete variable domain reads EADIYQTPRYLVIGTGKKITLECSQTMGHDKMYWYQQDPGMELHLIHYSYGVNSTEKGDLSSESTVSRIRTEHFPLTLESARPSHTSQYLCASQGAAQPQHFGDGTRLSIL.

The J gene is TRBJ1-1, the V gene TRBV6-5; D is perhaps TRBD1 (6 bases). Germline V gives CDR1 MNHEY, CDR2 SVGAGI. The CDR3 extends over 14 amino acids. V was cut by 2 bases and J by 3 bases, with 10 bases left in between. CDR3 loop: CASSYIGGHTEAFF. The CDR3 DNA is TGTGCCAGCAGTTACATCGGGGGGCACACTGAAGCTTTCTTT.

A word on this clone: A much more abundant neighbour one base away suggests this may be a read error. CDR3 in amino acids: CASSFTGADEQYF. CDR3 nucleotide sequence: TGTGCCAGCAGCTTTACAGGGGCGGACGAGCAGTACTTC. The chain employs TRBV5-6 and TRBJ2-7; 7 positions agree with TRBD1. The J segment lost 5 bases and the V segment lost 2 bases, leaving 4 bases of the junction unmatched. The CDR3 spans 13 residues. The germline CDR1 and CDR2 sequences are SGHDT and YYEEEE.

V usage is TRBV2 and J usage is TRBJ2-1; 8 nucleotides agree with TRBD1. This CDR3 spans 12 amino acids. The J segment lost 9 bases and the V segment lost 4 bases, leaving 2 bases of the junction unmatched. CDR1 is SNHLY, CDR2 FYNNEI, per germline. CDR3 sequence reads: CASSVQGGEQFF. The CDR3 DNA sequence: TGTGCCAGCAGTGTACAGGGGGGTGAGCAGTTCTTC.

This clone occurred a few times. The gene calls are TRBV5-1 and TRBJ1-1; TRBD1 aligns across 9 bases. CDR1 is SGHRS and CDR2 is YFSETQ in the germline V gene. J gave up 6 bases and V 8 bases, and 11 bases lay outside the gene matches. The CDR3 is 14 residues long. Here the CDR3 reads CASRNRGRLAEAFF. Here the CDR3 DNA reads TGCGCCAGTAGAAACAGGGGGCGTTTGGCTGAAGCTTTCTTT.

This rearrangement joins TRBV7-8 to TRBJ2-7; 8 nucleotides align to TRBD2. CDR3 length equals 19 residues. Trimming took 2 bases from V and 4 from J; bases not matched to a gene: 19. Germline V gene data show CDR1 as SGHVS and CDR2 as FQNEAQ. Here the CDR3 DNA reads TGTGCCAGCAGCTTAATGGGGACTAGTCAGGTTATAAGGGCTTACGAGCAGTACTTC. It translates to CASSLMGTSQVIRAYEQYF.

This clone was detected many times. The CDR3 protein is CASSDGSSGNTIYF. CDR3 DNA: TGTGCCAGCAGTGACGGGAGCTCTGGAAACACCATATATTTT. The rearrangement links TRBV6-1 to TRBJ1-3; D not certain. Trimming stripped 3 bases from V and 0 bases from J, with 6 bases between. The germline gives CDR1 MNHNS, CDR2 SASEGT. This CDR3 has 14 residues.

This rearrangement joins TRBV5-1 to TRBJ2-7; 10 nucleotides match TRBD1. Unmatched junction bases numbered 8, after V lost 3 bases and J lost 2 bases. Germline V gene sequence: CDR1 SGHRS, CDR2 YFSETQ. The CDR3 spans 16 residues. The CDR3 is CASSWEPGQGPYEQYF. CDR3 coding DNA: TGCGCCAGCAGCTGGGAACCGGGACAGGGGCCCTACGAGCAGTACTTC.

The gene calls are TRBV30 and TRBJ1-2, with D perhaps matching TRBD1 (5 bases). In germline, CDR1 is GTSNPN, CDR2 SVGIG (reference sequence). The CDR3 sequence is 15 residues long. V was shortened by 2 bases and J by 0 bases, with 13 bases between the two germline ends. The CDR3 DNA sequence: TGTGCCTGGAGTACGGGGGACGGGTCTAACTATGGCTACACCTTC. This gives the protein CAWSTGDGSNYGYTF. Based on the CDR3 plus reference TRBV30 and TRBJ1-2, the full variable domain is SQTIHQWPATLVQPVGSPLSLECTVEGTSNPNLYWYRQAAGRGLQLLFYSVGIGQISSEVPQNLSASRPQDRQFILSSKKLLLSDSGFYLCAWSTGDGSNYGYTFGSGTRLTVV.

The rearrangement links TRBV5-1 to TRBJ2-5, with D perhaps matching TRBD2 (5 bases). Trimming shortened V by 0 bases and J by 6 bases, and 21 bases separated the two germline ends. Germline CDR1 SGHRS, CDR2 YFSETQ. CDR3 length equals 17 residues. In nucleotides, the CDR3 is TGCGCCAGCAGCTTGGGGGAGTCAGTACTCGAGCTCAAGACCCAGTACTTC. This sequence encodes CASSLGESVLELKTQYF.

CDR3 amino acids: CASSTLGQITYEQYF. The CDR3 DNA is TGTGCCAGCAGTACTTTAGGACAGATAACCTACGAGCAGTACTTC. The chain has TRBV28 and TRBJ2-5, with TRBD1 as a possible D gene (6 bases). The better agreement between TRBJ2-7 and the DNA end casts doubt on the J call. The CDR3 runs 15 residues. CDR1 MDHEN and CDR2 SYDVKM come from the germline V gene.

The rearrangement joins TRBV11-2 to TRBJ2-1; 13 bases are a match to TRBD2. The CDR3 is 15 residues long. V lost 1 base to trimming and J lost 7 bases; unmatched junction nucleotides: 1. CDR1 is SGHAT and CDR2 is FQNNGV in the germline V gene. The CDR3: CASSLGTSGRNEQFF. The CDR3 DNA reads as TGTGCCAGCAGCTTAGGGACTAGCGGGAGAAATGAGCAGTTCTTC.

The CDR3 here is CASRRPYNSPLHF. The CDR3 coding sequence is TGTGCCAGCAGGCGGCCGTATAATTCACCCCTCCACTTT. The V and J genes are TRBV2 and TRBJ1-6; D ambiguous. The CDR3 has 13 amino acids. The V and J ends lost 6 bases and 4 bases respectively, with 7 bases between them. Germline V lookup: CDR1 SNHLY, CDR2 FYNNEI.

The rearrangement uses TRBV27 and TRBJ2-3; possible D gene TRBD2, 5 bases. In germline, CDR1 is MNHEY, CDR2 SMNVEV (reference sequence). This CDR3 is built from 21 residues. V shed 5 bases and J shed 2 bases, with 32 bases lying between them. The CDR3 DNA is TGTGCCAGCAGTCCCTCCACATTATTGCGGCCAATAGCGTCTAACACAGATACGCAGTATTTT. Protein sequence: CASSPSTLLRPIASNTDTQYF.

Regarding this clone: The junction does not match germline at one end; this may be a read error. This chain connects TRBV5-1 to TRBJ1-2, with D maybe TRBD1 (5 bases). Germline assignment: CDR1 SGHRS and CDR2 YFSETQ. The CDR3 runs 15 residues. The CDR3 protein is CASSLAADSLYGYPF. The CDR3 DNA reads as TGCGCCAGCAGCTTGGCTGCCGACAGCCTCTATGGCTACCCCTTC. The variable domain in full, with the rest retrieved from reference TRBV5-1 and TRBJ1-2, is KAGVTQTPRYLIKTRGQQVTLSCSPISGHRSVSWYQQTPGQGLQFLFEYFSETQRNKGNFPGRFSGRQFSNSRSEMNVSTLELGDSALYLCASSLAADSLYGYPFGSGTRLTVV.

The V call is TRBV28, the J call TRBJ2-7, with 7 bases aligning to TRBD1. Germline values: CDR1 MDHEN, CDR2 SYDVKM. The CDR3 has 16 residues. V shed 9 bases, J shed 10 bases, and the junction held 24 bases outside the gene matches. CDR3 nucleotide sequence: TGTGCCAGTATATCTCGGACAGGACTTAGCTTTAGTTATCAGTACTTC. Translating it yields CASISRTGLSFSYQYF.

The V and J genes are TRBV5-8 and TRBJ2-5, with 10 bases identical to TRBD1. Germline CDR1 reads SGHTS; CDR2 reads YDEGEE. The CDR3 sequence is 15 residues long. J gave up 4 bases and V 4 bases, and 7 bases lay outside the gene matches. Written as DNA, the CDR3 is TGTGCCAGCAGCGGACAGACAGGGGGCGCAGAGACCCAGTACTTC. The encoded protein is CASSGQTGGAETQYF. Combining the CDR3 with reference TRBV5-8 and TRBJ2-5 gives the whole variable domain EAGVTQSPTHLIKTRGQQATLRCSPISGHTSVYWYQQALGLGLQFLLWYDEGEERNRGNFPPRFSGRQFPNYSSELNVNALELEDSALYLCASSGQTGGAETQYFGPGTRLLVL.

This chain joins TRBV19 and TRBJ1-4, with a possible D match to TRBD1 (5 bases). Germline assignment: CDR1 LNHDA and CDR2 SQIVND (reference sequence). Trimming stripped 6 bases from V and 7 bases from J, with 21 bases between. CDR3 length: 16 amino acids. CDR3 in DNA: TGTGCCAGTAGCCCTTCCCGTCCAGGGTTATTTGAAAAACTGTTTTTT. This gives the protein CASSPSRPGLFEKLFF.

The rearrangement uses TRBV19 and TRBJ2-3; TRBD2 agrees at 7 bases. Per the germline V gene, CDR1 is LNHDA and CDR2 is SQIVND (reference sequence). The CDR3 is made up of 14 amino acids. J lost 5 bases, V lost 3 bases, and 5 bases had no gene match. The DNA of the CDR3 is TGTGCCAGTAGTATGGGGAGGGCTGGAGATACGCAGTATTTT. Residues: CASSMGRAGDTQYF.

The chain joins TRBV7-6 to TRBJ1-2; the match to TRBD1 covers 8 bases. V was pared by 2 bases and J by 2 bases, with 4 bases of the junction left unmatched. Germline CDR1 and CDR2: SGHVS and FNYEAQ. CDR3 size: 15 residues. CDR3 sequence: CASSLYQGANYGYTF. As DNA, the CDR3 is TGTGCCAGCAGCTTATATCAGGGGGCCAACTATGGCTACACCTTC.

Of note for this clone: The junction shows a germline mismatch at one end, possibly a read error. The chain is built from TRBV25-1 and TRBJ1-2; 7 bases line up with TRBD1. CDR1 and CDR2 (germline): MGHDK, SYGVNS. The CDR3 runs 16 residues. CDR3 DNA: TGTGCCAGCAGTGAACTAAAAGGGGGCGCGAACTATGGCTACCCCTTC. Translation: CASSELKGGANYGYPF.

The CDR3 is CARRLGLREKLFF. The CDR3 DNA reads as TGTGCCAGAAGACTGGGACTGCGTGAAAAACTGTTTTTT. The J gene is TRBJ1-4, the V gene TRBV6-5, with D perhaps TRBD1 (5 bases). This CDR3 is 13 amino acids long. With 9 bases removed from V and 7 bases from J, the gap between germline ends came to 15 bases. Looked up from germline, CDR1 is MNHEY and CDR2 is SVGAGI.

DNA for the CDR3: TGTGCCAGTAGTATTTCGGTAAATTCACCCCTCCACTTT. Residues: CASSISVNSPLHF. This chain connects TRBV19 to TRBJ1-6; D call uncertain. V lost 3 bases to trimming and J lost 7 bases, with 7 bases between them. Germline CDR1 and CDR2: LNHDA and SQIVND (reference sequence). This CDR3 is 13 amino acids long.

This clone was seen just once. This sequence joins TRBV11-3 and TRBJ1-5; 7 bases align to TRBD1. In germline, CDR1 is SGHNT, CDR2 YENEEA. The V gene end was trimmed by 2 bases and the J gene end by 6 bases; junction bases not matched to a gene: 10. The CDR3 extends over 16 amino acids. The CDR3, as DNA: TGTGCCAGCAGCTTAAGGGACAGTTCATCATGTCAGCCCCAGCATTTT. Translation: CASSLRDSSSCQPQHF.

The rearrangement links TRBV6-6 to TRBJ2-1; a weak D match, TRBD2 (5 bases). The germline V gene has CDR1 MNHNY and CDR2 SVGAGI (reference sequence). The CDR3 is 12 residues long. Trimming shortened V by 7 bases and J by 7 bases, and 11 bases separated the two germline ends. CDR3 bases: TGTGCCAGCATCGCGGGTGGTAATGAGCAGTTCTTC. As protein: CASIAGGNEQFF.

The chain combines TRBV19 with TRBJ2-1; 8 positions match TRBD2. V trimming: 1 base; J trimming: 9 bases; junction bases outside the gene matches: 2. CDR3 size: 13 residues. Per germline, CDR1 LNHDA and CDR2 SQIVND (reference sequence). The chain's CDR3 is CASSIVTSGEQFF. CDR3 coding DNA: TGTGCCAGTAGTATAGTAACTAGCGGTGAGCAGTTCTTC.

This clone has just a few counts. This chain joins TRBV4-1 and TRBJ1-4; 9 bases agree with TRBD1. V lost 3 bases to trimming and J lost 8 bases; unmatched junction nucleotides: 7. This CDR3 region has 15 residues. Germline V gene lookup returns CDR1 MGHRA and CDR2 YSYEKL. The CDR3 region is CASSQVQGAREKLFF. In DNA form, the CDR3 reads TGCGCCAGCAGCCAGGTACAGGGGGCGAGGGAAAAACTGTTTTTT.

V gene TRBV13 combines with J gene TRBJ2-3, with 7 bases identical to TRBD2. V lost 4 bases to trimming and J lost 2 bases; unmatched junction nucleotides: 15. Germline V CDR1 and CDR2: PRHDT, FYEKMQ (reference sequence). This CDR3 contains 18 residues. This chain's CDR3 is CASSSHDLAEGNTDTQYF. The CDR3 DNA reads TGTGCCAGCAGCTCCCACGATCTAGCGGAAGGGAACACAGATACGCAGTATTTT.